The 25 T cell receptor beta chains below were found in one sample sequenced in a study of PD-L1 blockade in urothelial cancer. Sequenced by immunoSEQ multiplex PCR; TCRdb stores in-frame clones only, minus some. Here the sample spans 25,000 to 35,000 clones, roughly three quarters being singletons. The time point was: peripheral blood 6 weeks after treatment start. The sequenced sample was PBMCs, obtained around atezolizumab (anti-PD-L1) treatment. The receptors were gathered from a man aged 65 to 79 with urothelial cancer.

The CDR3 protein is CASSFRGVKQPQHF. The CDR3 nucleotides are TGTGCCAGCAGCTTTCGGGGGGTCAAGCAGCCCCAGCATTTT. J is TRBJ1-5 and V is TRBV7-8; a weak D match, TRBD1 (5 bases). There are 14 residues in the CDR3. V lost 3 bases to trimming and J lost 7 bases, with 13 bases between them. Germline CDR1 reads SGHVS; CDR2 reads FQNEAQ.

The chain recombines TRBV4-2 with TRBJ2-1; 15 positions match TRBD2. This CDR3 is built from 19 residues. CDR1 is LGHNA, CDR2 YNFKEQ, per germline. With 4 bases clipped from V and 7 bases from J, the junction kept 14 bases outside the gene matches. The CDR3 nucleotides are TGTGCCAGCAGCCGGCGGGGACTAGCGGGAGGTCTCACCATTAATGAGCAGTTCTTC. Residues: CASSRRGLAGGLTINEQFF.

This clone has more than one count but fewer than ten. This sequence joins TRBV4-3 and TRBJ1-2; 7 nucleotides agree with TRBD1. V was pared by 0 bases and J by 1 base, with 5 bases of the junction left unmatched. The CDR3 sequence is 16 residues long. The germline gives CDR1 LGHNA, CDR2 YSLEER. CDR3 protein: CASSQEGRQGNYGYTF. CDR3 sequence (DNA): TGCGCCAGCAGCCAAGAGGGAAGACAGGGTAACTATGGCTACACCTTC.

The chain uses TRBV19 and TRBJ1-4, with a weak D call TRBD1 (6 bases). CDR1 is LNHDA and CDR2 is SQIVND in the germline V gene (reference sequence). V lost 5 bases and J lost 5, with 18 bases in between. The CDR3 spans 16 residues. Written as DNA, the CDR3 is TGTGCCAGTAGTCCCTCGCGCCGCGGACAGAATGAAAAACTGTTTTTT. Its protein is CASSPSRRGQNEKLFF. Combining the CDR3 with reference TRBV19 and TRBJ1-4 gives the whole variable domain DGGITQSPKYLFRKEGQNVTLSCEQNLNHDAMYWYRQDPGQGLRLIYYSQIVNDFQKGDIAEGYSVSREKKESFPLTVTSAQKNPTAFYLCASSPSRRGQNEKLFFGSGTQLSVL.

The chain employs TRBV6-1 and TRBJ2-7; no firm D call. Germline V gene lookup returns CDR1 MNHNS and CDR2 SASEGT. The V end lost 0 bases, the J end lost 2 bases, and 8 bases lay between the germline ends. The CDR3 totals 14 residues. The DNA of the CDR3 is TGTGCCAGCAGTGAAGCCCGAGGTACCTACGAGCAGTACTTC. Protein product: CASSEARGTYEQYF.

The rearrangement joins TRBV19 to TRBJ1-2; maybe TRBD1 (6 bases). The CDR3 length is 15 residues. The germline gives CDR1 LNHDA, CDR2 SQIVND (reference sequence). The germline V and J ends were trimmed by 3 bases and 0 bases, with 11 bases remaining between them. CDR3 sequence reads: CASSIGTLANYGYTF. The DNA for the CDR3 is TGTGCCAGTAGTATCGGGACACTAGCTAACTATGGCTACACCTTC.

The CDR3 DNA reads TGTGCCAGCACCCCGGGGGGCTATGGCGAGCAGTACTTC. Its translation: CASTPGGYGEQYF. The chain is built from TRBV7-9 and TRBJ2-7, with TRBD2 as a possible D gene (7 bases). CDR1 and CDR2 (germline): SEHNR, FQNEAQ (reference sequence). The germline V and J ends were trimmed by 7 bases and 6 bases, with 16 bases remaining between them. The CDR3 totals 13 residues.

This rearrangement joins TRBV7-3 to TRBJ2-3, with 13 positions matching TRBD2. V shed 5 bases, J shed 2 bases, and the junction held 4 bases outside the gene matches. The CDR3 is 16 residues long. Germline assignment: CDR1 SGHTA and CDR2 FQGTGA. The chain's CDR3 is CASSTGLAGDTDTQYF. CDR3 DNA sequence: TGTGCCAGCAGCACAGGACTAGCGGGGGACACAGATACGCAGTATTTT.

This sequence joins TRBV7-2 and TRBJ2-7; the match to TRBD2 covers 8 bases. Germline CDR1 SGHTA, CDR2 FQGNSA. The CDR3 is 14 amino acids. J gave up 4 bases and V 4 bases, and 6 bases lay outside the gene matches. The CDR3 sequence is CASSSPGRGYEQYF. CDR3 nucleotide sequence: TGTGCCAGCAGCTCACCCGGGAGGGGATACGAGCAGTACTTC.

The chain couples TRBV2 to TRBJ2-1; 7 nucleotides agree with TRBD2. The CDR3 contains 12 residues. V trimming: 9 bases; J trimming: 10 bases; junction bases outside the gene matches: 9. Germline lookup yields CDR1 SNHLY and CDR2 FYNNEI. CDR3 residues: CARAVEGGEQFF. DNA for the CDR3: TGTGCCAGAGCGGTTGAGGGAGGGGAGCAGTTCTTC.

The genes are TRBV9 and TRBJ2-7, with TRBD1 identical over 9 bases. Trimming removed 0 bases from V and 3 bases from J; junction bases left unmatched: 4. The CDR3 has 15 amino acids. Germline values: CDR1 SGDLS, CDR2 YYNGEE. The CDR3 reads CASSVDVTGGYEQYF. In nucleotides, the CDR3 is TGTGCCAGCAGCGTAGATGTGACAGGGGGCTACGAGCAGTACTTC. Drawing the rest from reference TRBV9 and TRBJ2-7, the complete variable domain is DSGVTQTPKHLITATGQRVTLRCSPRSGDLSVYWYQQSLDQGLQFLIQYYNGEERAKGNILERFSAQQFPDLHSELNLSSLELGDSALYFCASSVDVTGGYEQYFGPGTRLTVT.

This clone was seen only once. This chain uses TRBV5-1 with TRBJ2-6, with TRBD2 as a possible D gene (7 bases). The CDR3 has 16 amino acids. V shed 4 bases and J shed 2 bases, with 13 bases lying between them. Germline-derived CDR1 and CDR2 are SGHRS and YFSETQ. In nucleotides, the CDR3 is TGCGCCAGCAGCGAGGGAGGGGGAACTGGGGCCAACGTCCTGACTTTC. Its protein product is CASSEGGGTGANVLTF.

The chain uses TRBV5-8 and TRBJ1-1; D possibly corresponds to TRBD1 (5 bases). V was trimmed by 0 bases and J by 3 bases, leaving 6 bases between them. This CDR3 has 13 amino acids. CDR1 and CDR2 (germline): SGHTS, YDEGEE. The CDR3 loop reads CASSLGRDTEAFF. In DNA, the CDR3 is TGTGCCAGCAGCTTGGGCAGGGACACTGAAGCTTTCTTT.

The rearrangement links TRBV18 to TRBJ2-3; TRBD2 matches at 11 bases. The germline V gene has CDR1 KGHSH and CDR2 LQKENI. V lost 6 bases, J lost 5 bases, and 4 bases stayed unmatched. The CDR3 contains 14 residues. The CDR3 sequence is CASSPGLAGDTQYF. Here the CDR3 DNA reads TGTGCCAGCTCTCCTGGACTAGCGGGAGATACGCAGTATTTT.

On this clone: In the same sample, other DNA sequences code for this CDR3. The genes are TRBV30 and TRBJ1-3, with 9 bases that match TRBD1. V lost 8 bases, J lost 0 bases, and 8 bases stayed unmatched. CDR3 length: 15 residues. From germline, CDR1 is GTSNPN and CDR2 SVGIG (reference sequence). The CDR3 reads CAAGQGIASGNTIYF. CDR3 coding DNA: TGTGCCGCGGGACAGGGCATCGCCTCTGGAAACACCATATATTTT.

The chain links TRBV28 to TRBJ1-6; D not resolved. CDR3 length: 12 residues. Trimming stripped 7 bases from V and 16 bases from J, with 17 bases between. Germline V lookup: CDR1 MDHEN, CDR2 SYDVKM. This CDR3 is CASTNVRDPLHF. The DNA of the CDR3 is TGTGCCAGCACCAATGTGCGGGATCCACTCCACTTT.

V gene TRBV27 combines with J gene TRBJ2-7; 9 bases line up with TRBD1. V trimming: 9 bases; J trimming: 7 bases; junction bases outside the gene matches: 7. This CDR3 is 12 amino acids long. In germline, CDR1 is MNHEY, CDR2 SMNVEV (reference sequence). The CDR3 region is CASWDRAEEQYF. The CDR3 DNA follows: TGTGCCAGTTGGGACAGGGCAGAAGAGCAGTACTTC.

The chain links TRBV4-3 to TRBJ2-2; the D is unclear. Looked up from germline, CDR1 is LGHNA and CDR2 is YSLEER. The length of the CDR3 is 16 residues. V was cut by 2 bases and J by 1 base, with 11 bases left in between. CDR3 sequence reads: CASSQRSGWNTGELFF. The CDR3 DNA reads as TGCGCCAGCAGCCAAAGATCCGGGTGGAACACCGGGGAGCTGTTTTTT.

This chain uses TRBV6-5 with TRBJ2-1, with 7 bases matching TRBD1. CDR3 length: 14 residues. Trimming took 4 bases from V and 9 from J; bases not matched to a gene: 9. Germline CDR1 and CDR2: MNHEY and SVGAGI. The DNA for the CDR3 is TGTGCCAGCAGTTTTCCGTCGCGACAGGGTGAGCAGTTCTTC. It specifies CASSFPSRQGEQFF.

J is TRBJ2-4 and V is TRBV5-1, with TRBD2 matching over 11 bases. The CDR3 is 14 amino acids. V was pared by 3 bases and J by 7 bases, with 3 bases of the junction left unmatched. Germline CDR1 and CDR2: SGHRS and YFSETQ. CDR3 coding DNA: TGCGCCAGCAGCTCACTAGCGGGAGCGAACATTCAGTACTTC. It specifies CASSSLAGANIQYF.

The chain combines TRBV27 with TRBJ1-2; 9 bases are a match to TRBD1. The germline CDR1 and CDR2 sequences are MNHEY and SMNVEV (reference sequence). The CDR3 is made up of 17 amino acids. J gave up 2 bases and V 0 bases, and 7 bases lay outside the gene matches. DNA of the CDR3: TGTGCCAGCAGTTTATCTGTGGGGGACAGGGTAAACTATGGCTACACCTTC. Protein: CASSLSVGDRVNYGYTF.

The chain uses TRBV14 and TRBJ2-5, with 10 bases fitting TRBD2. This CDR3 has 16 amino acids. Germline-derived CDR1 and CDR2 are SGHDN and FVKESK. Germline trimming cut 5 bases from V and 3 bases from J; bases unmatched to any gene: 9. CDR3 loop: CASSSGLAPLKETQYF. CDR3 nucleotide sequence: TGTGCCAGCAGCTCGGGACTAGCGCCGTTAAAAGAGACCCAGTACTTC.

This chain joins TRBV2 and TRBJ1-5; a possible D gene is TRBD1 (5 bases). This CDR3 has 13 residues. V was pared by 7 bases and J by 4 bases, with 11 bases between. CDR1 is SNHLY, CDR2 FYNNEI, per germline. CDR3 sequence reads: CASKRGRNQPQHF. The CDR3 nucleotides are TGTGCCAGCAAAAGGGGTCGGAATCAGCCCCAGCATTTT.

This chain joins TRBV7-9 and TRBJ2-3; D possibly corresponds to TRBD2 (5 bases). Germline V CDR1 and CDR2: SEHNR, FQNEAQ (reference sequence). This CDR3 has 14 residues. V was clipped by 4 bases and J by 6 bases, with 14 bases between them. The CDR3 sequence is CASSSSFREDTQYF. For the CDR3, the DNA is TGTGCCAGCAGCTCCTCCTTTAGGGAGGATACGCAGTATTTT.

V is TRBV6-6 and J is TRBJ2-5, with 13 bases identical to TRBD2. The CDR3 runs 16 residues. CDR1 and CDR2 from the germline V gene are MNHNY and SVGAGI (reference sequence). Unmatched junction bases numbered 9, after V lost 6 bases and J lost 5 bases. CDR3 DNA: TGTGCCAGCAGAACAGGGGGACTAGCGGGGTGGGAGACCCAGTACTTC. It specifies CASRTGGLAGWETQYF.